This T cell receptor (beta chain) was identified in a study of T-cell memory formation after mild COVID-19. Notes on the study in general: Confirmation was lacking for SARS-CoV-2 specificity of second-wave clones that peaked on day 37.

Trimming removed 6 bases at V and 2 bases at J, with 14 bases between. The CDR3 has 13 amino acids. CDR1 and CDR2 (germline): DFQATT, SNEGSKA (reference sequence). As for this clonotype: The antigen remains undetermined.

TCRdb processed the 5' RACE reads anew with MiXCR; each CDR3 protein has one entry. The profile shows 55,000 to 75,000 distinct CDR3 sequences, 25% to 30% of them singletons. Sequencing was performed on PBMCs or a T cell subset sorted from them (not recorded which). The TCR was taken from a man in his late teens or twenties who had mild COVID-19 (a few samples of this study predate the infection). Cell type and time point are not known. The V call is TRBV20-1, the J call TRBJ2-7; tentative D call: TRBD2 (6 bases). Here the CDR3 reads CSAATRETYEQYF. The DNA of the CDR3 is TGCAGTGCGGCGACTAGAGAGACCTACGAGCAGTACTTC.